Listed below are T cell receptor beta chains from one sample, sequenced in a study of cytomegalovirus exposure and HLA in healthy donors. Only in-frame clones appear in the TCRdb table, and some are missing; sequencing was by immunoSEQ multiplex PCR. Of 150,000 to 200,000 clones listed, around 85% are singletons. Source material: PBMCs. The receptors stem from a man aged 18 to 29 in good health and CMV-seronegative. CDR3s include the opening cysteine and the closing phenylalanine or tryptophan. The D gene is left open where the match is weak.

v_call d_call cdr3_aa
TRBV29-1 . CSVRADYNEQFF
TRBV28 TRBD1 CASSSLLTGNQETQYF
TRBV28 TRBD2 CASKSGSTYNEQFF
TRBV19 . CASSIDSIMNTEAFF
TRBV5-1 . CASSFTSSYEQYF
TRBV10-3 TRBD1 CAISNRDRGSYEQYF
TRBV29-1 TRBD1 CSVRRATGDPYEQYF
TRBV7-9 TRBD1 CASKEQGVRNEKLFF
TRBV2 . CAHRGGGLSSYEQYF
TRBV19 TRBD2 CASSRGGGSGSHKFF
TRBV4-3 . CASSQDTPRGGYGYTF
TRBV2 TRBD1 CASRGDSGFGGYTF
TRBV10-1 TRBD2 CASSELGQAGGGRSGELFF
TRBV6-1 . CASSEDSITGWGAFF
TRBV7-3 . CASSDGIVGFNEQFF
TRBV19 . CASSRQVGNQPQHF
TRBV9 . CASSVSGGRYEQYF
TRBV5-1 . CASSLGWGVETQYF
TRBV5-1 . CASSSGPGESYEQYF
TRBV5-4 TRBD1 CASSFRQGVNEKLFF